What follows are 9 T cell receptor beta chains derived from one specimen sequenced in a study of vaccination and CD4 T cells after COVID-19. Treatment meaning: 10-day PBMC culture with coronavirus spike peptide pools or control peptides (ViraFEST assay). Investigators obtained the unexposed donor's CD4+ T cells before the COVID-19 pandemic (2011-2018). An Oncomine TCR Beta short-read assay was used to sequence the DNA from cultured CD4+ T cells. Someone extracted genomic DNA from cultured CD4+ T cells. TCRdb re-called the PCR reads through MiXCR, storing one row per CDR3 protein. The data contain about 9,000 distinct CDR3 sequences, 25% to 35% of them singletons. These TCRs' antigens remain unknown. Sequenced input: CD4+ T cells from blood, cultured in vitro. These receptors came from a human donor in good health.

There are a few counts of this clonotype. The V and J genes are TRBV11-1 and TRBJ2-3, with 15 bases aligning to TRBD2. The J segment lost 9 bases and the V segment lost 4 bases, leaving 5 bases of the junction unmatched. The CDR3 is made up of 15 amino acids. The V gene's germline CDR1 is SGHAT and CDR2 FQDESV (reference sequence). Written as DNA, the CDR3 is TGTGCCAGCAGCTATAGCGGACTAGCGGGAGGGACGCAGTATTTT. Encoded protein: CASSYSGLAGGTQYF.

This chain links TRBV6-1 with TRBJ1-5; weak D call: TRBD1 (5 bases). Trimming removed 6 bases at V and 6 bases at J, with 27 bases between. Germline loops: CDR1 MNHNS, CDR2 SASEGT. CDR3 length: 18 amino acids. The CDR3: CASSPPGRARGRGQPQHF. DNA of the CDR3: TGTGCCAGCAGCCCTCCAGGCAGGGCCCGTGGCCGCGGTCAGCCCCAGCATTTT.

This chain connects TRBV5-4 to TRBJ1-2, with TRBD1 as a possible D gene (5 bases). V lost 4 bases and J 1 base, leaving 14 bases between the germline ends. The CDR3 runs to 15 residues. Germline CDR1 SGHNT, CDR2 YYREEE (reference sequence). CDR3 residues: CASSPGRIVNYGYTF. Here the CDR3 DNA reads TGTGCCAGCAGCCCGGGACGGATCGTTAACTATGGCTACACCTTC. The full variable domain, completed using reference TRBV5-4 and TRBJ1-2, is ETGVTQSPTHLIKTRGQQVTLRCSSQSGHNTVSWYQQALGQGPQFIFQYYREEENGRGNFPPRFSGLQFPNYSSELNVNALELDDSALYLCASSPGRIVNYGYTFGSGTRLTVV.

CDR3 in amino acids: CASSLVASGRGSYNEQFF. CDR3 DNA: TGTGCCAGCAGCTTAGTGGCTAGCGGGAGGGGTTCCTACAATGAGCAGTTCTTC. The J gene is TRBJ2-1, the V gene TRBV7-8; 12 bases map to TRBD2. The CDR3 loop spans 18 amino acids. Looked up from germline, CDR1 is SGHVS and CDR2 is FQNEAQ. V trimming: 1 base; J trimming: 1 base; junction bases outside the gene matches: 5.

This rearrangement joins TRBV15 to TRBJ2-3; D is undetermined. The CDR3 consists of 17 residues. Germline CDR1 LNHNV, CDR2 YYDKDF (reference sequence). The V end lost 1 base, the J end lost 5 bases, and 19 bases lay between the germline ends. The CDR3 region is CATSRGAPPRAQDTQYF. Here the CDR3 DNA reads TGTGCCACCAGCAGAGGAGCCCCCCCCCGGGCTCAAGATACGCAGTATTTT.

The chain has TRBV6-1 and TRBJ1-5, with no clear D. CDR1 is MNHNS, CDR2 SASEGT, per germline. Trimming left V 6 bases short and J 7 bases short, with 13 bases between. This CDR3 is 13 amino acids long. This chain's CDR3 is CASRMGGEQPQHF. DNA of the CDR3: TGTGCCAGCAGGATGGGAGGTGAGCAGCCCCAGCATTTT.

The rearrangement joins TRBV19 to TRBJ2-1; 7 positions agree with TRBD2. Germline assignment: CDR1 LNHDA and CDR2 SQIVND (reference sequence). Unmatched junction bases numbered 12, after V lost 6 bases and J lost 7 bases. CDR3 size: 15 residues. The CDR3 sequence: CASSWLTSPPNEQFF. CDR3 in DNA: TGTGCCAGTAGCTGGCTGACTAGCCCCCCTAATGAGCAGTTCTTC. Looking up the rest from reference TRBV19 and TRBJ2-1 gives the full variable domain: DGGITQSPKYLFRKEGQNVTLSCEQNLNHDAMYWYRQDPGQGLRLIYYSQIVNDFQKGDIAEGYSVSREKKESFPLTVTSAQKNPTAFYLCASSWLTSPPNEQFFGPGTRLTVL.

The table lists this clonotype with a few counts. The chain has TRBV20-1 and TRBJ2-7; D is perhaps TRBD1 (6 bases). The CDR3 consists of 13 residues. The V end lost 5 bases, the J end lost 3 bases, and 14 bases lay between the germline ends. Germline V lookup: CDR1 DFQATT, CDR2 SNEGSKA (reference sequence). The CDR3 region has the DNA TGCAGTGCTGGAAATACAGGGCTCTACGAGCAGTACTTC. Its protein is CSAGNTGLYEQYF.

The genes are TRBV18 and TRBJ1-6; TRBD1 agrees at 9 bases. The germline V gene has CDR1 KGHSH and CDR2 LQKENI. The CDR3 runs to 15 residues. The V and J ends lost 1 base and 8 bases, in that order; junction bases with no gene match: 3. This chain's CDR3 is CASSPRTGEDSPLHF. DNA for the CDR3: TGTGCCAGCTCACCACGGACAGGGGAGGATTCACCCCTCCACTTT.